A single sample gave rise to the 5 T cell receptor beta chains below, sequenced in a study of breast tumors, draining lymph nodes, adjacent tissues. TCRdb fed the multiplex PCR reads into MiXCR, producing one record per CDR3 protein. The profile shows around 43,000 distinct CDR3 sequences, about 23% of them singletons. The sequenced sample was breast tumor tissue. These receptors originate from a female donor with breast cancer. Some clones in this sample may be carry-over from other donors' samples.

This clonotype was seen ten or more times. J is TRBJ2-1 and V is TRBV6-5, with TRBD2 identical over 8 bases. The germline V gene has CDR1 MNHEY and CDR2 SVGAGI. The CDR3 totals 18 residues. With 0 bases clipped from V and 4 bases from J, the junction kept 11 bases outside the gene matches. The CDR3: CASSYSLPAGGLYNEQFF. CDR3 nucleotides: TGTGCCAGCAGTTACTCCCTCCCGGCGGGAGGCCTATACAATGAGCAGTTCTTC.

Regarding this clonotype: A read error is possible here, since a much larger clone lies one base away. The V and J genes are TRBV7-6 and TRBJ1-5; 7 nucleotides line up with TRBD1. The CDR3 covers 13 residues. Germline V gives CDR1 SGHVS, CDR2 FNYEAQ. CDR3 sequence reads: CASSLGQQQLQHF. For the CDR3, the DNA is TGTGCCAGCAGCTTGGGACAGCAGCAGCTCCAGCATTTT.

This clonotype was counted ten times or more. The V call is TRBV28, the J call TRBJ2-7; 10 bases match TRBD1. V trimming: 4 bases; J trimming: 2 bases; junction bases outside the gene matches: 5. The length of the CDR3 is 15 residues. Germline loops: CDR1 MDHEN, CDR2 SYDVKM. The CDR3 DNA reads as TGTGCCAGCAGTTCCCCCGGGACAGGGGCCTACGAGCAGTACTTC. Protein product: CASSSPGTGAYEQYF.

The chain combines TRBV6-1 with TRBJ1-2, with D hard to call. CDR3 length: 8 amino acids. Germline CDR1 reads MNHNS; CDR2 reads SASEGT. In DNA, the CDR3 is TGTGCTAACTATGGCTACACCTTC. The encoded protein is CANYGYTF.

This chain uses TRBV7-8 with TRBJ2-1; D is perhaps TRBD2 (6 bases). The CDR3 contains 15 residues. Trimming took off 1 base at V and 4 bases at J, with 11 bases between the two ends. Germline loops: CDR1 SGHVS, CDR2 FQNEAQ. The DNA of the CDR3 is TGTGCCAGCAGCTTAGGGGAGGCCCTTTACAATGAGCAGTTCTTC. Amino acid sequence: CASSLGEALYNEQFF. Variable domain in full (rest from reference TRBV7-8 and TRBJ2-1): GAGVSQSPRYKVAKRGQDVALRCDPISGHVSLFWYQQALGQGPEFLTYFQNEAQLDKSGLPSDRFFAERPEGSVSTLKIQRTQQEDSAVYLCASSLGEALYNEQFFGPGTRLTVL.